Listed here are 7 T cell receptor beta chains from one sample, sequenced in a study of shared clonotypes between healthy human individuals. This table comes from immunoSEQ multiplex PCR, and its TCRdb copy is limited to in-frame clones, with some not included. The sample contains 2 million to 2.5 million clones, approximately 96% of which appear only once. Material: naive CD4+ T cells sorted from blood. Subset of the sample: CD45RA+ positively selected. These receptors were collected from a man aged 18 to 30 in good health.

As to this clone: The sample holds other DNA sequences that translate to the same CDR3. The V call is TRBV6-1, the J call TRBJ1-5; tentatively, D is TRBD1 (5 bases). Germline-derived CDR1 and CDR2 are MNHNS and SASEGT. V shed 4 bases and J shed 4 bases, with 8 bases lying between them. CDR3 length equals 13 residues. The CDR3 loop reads CASSGDSNQPQHF. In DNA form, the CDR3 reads TGTGCCAGCAGTGGGGACTCTAATCAGCCCCAGCATTTT.

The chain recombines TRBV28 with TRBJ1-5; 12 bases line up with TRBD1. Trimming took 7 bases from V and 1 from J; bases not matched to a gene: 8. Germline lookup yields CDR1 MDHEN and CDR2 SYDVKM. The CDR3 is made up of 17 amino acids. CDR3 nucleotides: TGTGCCAGCAAAGGGACAGGGGGCGCGAGAAGCAATCAGCCCCAGCATTTT. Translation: CASKGTGGARSNQPQHF.

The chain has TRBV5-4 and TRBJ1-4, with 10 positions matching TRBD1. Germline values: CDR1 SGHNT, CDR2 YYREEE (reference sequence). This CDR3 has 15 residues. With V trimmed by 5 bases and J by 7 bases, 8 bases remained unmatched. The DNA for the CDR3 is TGTGCCAGCAGACGGGGTGGACAGGGGGGTGAAAAACTGTTTTTT. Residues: CASRRGGQGGEKLFF. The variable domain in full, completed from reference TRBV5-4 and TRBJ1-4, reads ETGVTQSPTHLIKTRGQQVTLRCSSQSGHNTVSWYQQALGQGPQFIFQYYREEENGRGNFPPRFSGLQFPNYSSELNVNALELDDSALYLCASRRGGQGGEKLFFGSGTQLSVL.

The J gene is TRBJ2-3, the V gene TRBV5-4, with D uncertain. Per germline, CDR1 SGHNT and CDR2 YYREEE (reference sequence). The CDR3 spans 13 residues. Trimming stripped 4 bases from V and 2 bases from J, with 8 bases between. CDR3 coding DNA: TGTGCCAGCAGCGTGGACCTCACAGATACGCAGTATTTT. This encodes CASSVDLTDTQYF.

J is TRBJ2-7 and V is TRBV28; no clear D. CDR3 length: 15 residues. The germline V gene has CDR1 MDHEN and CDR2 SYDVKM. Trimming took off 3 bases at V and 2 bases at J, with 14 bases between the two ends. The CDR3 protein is CASSFLAGGTYEQYF. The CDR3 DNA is TGTGCCAGCAGTTTTCTTGCCGGTGGAACCTACGAGCAGTACTTC.

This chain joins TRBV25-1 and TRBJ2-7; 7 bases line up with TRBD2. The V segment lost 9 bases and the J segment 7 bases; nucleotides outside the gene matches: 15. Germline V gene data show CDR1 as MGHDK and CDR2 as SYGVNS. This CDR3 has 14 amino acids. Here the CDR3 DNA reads TGTGCCAGGTCCCAGCAGGTCCAAGCGGGGGAGCAGTACTTC. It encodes CARSQQVQAGEQYF.

The CDR3 protein is CASSFGELAKNIQYF. Here the CDR3 DNA reads TGTGCCAGCAGCTTTGGAGAGCTAGCCAAAAACATTCAGTACTTC. The chain carries TRBV7-9 and TRBJ2-4; no firm D call. Germline V CDR1 and CDR2: SEHNR, FQNEAQ (reference sequence). V was cut by 3 bases and J by 0 bases, with 9 bases left in between. The CDR3 has 15 amino acids.